This T cell receptor (beta chain) was observed in a study of molecular identifiers for immune sequencing clone quantification. Libraries of naive CD8 cells were prepared from around 20,000 to 1,000,000 sorted cells using 10%, 30% or 50% RNA. Isolation of naive CD8 T cells was achieved by sorting on a CD8+CD4-CCR7+CD45RA+ phenotype. Study-wide points: For effector cells, clones above 20 RNA copies held over 99% of molecules; for naive cells, under 1%. Even with more than 950,000 naive cells present, spiked Jurkat TCR RNA from one cell was reportedly detectable.

TCRdb redid the calling of the PCR reads with MiXCR, one entry per CDR3 protein. The profile shows approximately 670,000 distinct CDR3 sequences, 20% of them singletons. Germline V CDR1 and CDR2: MNHEY, SVGAGI. CDR3 length: 15 amino acids. On this clonotype: The antigen is unknown. The junction does not match germline at one end; this may be a read error.

The sample comprised naive CD8+ T cells from blood, with Jurkat cell RNA spiked in. Noted subset: FACS-sorted CD8+CD4-CCR7+CD45RA+ naive T cells. The sequence was collected from a human donor in good health. Some libraries in this study had Jurkat cell RNA spiked in. The chain carries TRBV6-5 and TRBJ1-4; maybe TRBD1 (5 bases). CDR3 amino acids: CASSYSVGGGEKLVF. The DNA for the CDR3 is TGTGCCAGCAGTTACTCGGTCGGGGGGGGTGAAAAACTGGTTTTT.